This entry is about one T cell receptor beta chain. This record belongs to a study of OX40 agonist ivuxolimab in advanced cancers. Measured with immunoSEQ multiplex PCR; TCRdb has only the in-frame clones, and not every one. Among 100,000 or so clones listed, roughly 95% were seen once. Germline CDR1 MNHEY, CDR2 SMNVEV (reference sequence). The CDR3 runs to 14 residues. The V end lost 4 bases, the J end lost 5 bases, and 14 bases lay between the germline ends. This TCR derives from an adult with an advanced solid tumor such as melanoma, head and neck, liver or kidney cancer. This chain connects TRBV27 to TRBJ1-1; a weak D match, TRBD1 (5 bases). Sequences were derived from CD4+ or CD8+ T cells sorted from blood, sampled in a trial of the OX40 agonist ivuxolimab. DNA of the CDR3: TGTGCCAGCAGTTCTATCCAGGGTCCGACTGAAGCTTTCTTT. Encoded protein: CASSSIQGPTEAFF.